This passage covers 6 T cell receptor beta chains from one sample sequenced in a study of T-cell memory formation after mild COVID-19. Using its own MiXCR run on the 5' RACE reads, TCRdb lists one record per CDR3 protein. The repertoire holds 130,000 to 150,000 distinct CDR3 sequences, with approximately 5.7% as singletons. The source material was PBMCs or a T cell subset sorted from them (not recorded which). These receptors originate from an adult woman who had mild COVID-19 (a few samples of this study predate the infection). Cell type and time point are not known.

This rearrangement joins TRBV6-2 or TRBV6-3 to TRBJ2-3; TRBD2 aligns across 7 bases. Germline loops: CDR1 MNHEY, CDR2 SVGEGT. Germline trimming cut 8 bases from V and 0 bases from J; bases unmatched to any gene: 11. The CDR3 length is 16 residues. This chain's CDR3 is CASVWASGGSTDTQYF. The CDR3 DNA reads as TGTGCCAGCGTATGGGCTAGCGGTGGAAGCACAGATACGCAGTATTTT.

At least ten counts were recorded for this clonotype. The chain recombines TRBV6-5 with TRBJ1-1, with TRBD1 identical over 8 bases. Looked up from germline, CDR1 is MNHEY and CDR2 is SVGAGI. V dropped 5 bases and J dropped 1; count of bases not matched to a gene: 9. The CDR3 runs to 16 residues. Here the CDR3 reads CASSLIRQGWNTEAFF. DNA for the CDR3: TGTGCCAGCAGTCTAATTCGACAGGGGTGGAACACTGAAGCTTTCTTT.

This clonotype was seen more than once but under ten times. The genes are TRBV7-9 and TRBJ2-7; D gene unclear. Trimming cost V 4 bases and J 9 bases, with 10 bases left between them. The CDR3 has 11 residues. Germline CDR1 SEHNR, CDR2 FQNEAQ (reference sequence). This CDR3 reads CASSYESGQYF. The CDR3, as DNA: TGTGCCAGCAGCTACGAATCGGGGCAGTACTTC.

The chain combines TRBV7-9 with TRBJ1-1; TRBD1 might be the D (6 bases). This CDR3 is 13 amino acids long. The ends were cut back, 2 bases at V and 7 bases at J, with 11 bases in the middle. Germline values: CDR1 SEHNR, CDR2 FQNEAQ (reference sequence). CDR3 coding DNA: TGTGCCAGCAGCTTAAGGACAGAGAATGAAGCTTTCTTT. Its protein product is CASSLRTENEAFF.

At least ten counts were recorded for this clonotype. The genes are TRBV12-3 or TRBV12-4 and TRBJ2-1; 9 bases are a match to TRBD1. The CDR3 length is 16 residues. V was pared by 1 base and J by 2 bases, with 3 bases of the junction left unmatched. The CDR3 coding sequence is TGTGCCAGCAGTTTAGTGACAGGGGGTACCTACAATGAGCAGTTCTTC. This translates into CASSLVTGGTYNEQFF.

The rearrangement joins TRBV3-1 to TRBJ1-1; no clear D. Germline V gene lookup returns CDR1 LGHDT and CDR2 YNNKEL (reference sequence). The germline V and J ends were trimmed by 1 base and 1 base, with 7 bases remaining between them. The CDR3 extends over 14 amino acids. The CDR3 nucleotides read TGTGCCAGCAGCCAAGTTCTGTCGAACACTGAAGCTTTCTTT. It yields the protein CASSQVLSNTEAFF.